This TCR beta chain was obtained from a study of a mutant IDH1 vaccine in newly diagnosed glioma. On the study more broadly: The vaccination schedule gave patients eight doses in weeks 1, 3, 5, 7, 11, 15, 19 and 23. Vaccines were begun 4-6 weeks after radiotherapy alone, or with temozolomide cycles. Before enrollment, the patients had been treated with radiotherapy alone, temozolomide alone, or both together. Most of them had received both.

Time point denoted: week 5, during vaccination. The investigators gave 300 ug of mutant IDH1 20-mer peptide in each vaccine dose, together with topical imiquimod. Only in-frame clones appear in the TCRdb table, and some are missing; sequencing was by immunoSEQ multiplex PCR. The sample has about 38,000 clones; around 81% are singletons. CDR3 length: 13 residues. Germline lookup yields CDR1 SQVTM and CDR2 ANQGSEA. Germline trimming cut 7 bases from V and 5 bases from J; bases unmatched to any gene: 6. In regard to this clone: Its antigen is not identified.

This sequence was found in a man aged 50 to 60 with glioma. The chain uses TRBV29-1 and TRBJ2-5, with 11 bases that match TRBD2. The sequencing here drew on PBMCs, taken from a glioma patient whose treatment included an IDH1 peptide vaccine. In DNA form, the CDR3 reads TGCAGCGCCTCTAGCGGGGGGAGGGAGACCCAGTACTTC. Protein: CSASSGGRETQYF.